The T cell receptor beta chain described here comes from a study of blood T cell repertoires in COVID-19. On the study more broadly: PBMCs, B-cell-depleted T cells, or T cells were the source of the cDNA or gDNA that made up the material.

In the original analysis: Reference gene primer amplification yielded estimated nucleated cell counts. The assay was immunoSEQ multiplex PCR, and TCRdb's table has in-frame clones only and misses some. D and trimming come from the DNA, and the V and J calls and clone size come from that table. Among some 47,000 clones listed, around 88% were seen once. There are 13 residues in the CDR3. Per the germline V gene, CDR1 is SGHTA and CDR2 is FQGNSA. The V and J ends lost 3 bases and 5 bases, in that order; junction bases with no gene match: 2. The receptor was derived from a woman aged 55-69 years with acute or convalescent COVID-19. Material for sequencing was peripheral blood. The V gene is TRBV7-2, the J gene TRBJ1-1, with 8 bases fitting TRBD1. CDR3 DNA: TGTGCCAGCAGCTTTACAGGGGGTACTGAAGCTTTCTTT. It specifies CASSFTGGTEAFF.